Described below is a single TCR beta chain sequence and its context. The antigen is undetermined. This specimen comes from a study of T cell repertoires in cytomegalovirus infection. About the research overall: Public TCR beta signatures marked donors with CMV infection and the matching HLA.

General study findings and limits: In two of eight donors, the top clonotype was HLA-C-restricted CMV-specific.

V lost 6 bases and J lost 2, with 19 bases in between. The CDR3 consists of 16 residues. Each CDR3 protein is one row after TCRdb ran MiXCR on the reads. The sample consists of some 940,000 distinct CDR3 sequences, 30% to 40% of them appearing once. The source was cultured CD8+ T cells from PBMCs, collected from culture after CMV antigen stimulation. The receptor was isolated from a human donor in good health (CMV status not recorded). Some clones in this sample may be carry-over from other donors' samples. V gene TRBV12-3 or TRBV12-4 combines with J gene TRBJ2-5; D may be TRBD2 (6 bases). CDR3: CASRHSRLGRQETQYF. CDR3 bases: TGTGCCAGCAGACATAGCCGACTAGGGAGACAAGAGACCCAGTACTTC.